This T cell receptor beta chain was sequenced in a study of T-cell memory formation after mild COVID-19. TCRdb ran MiXCR on the 5' RACE reads and lists one entry per CDR3 protein. Of 390,000 or so distinct CDR3 sequences in the sample, approximately 15% were seen once. There are 13 residues in the CDR3. Deletions cut 0 bases from V and 6 bases from J, with 8 bases between. The germline gives CDR1 MGHRA, CDR2 YSYEKL. Sequenced sample: PBMCs or a T cell subset sorted from them (not recorded which). The receptor was derived from a man between 18 and 29 years old who had mild COVID-19 (a few samples of this study predate the infection). Cell type and time point are not known. V usage is TRBV4-1 and J usage is TRBJ1-2; D is unresolved. Here the CDR3 reads CASSQEGPHGYTF. CDR3 bases: TGCGCCAGCAGCCAAGAAGGACCCCATGGCTACACCTTC.